This TCR beta chain was obtained from a study of blood T cell repertoires in COVID-19. Study context: From the United States, Italy and Spain came samples of acute and convalescent COVID-19. The cDNA or gDNA used as material had been derived from T cells, B-cell-depleted T cells, or PBMCs.

Trimming cost V 6 bases and J 4 bases, with 13 bases left between them. Germline CDR1 WNHNN, CDR2 SYGVQD (reference sequence). CDR3 size: 14 residues. In the study's own analysis: Nucleated cell counts were estimated from reference gene primer amplification. Repertoires were generated with immunoSEQ multiplex PCR, while TCRdb's copy carries only in-frame clones and drops some. The V and J calls and clone size come from that table; D and trimming were worked out from the DNA. The repertoire has about 45,000 clones, 82% of them found once; the top ten carry over 13%. This clone was observed once. The TCR originated in a human donor in a cohort sampled during active COVID-19. The genes are TRBV10-1 and TRBJ1-5, with D possibly being TRBD1 (6 bases). The sample comprised peripheral blood. Written as DNA, the CDR3 is TGCGCCAGCAGCCCGGGACACGTAAATCAGCCCCAGCATTTT. Translation: CASSPGHVNQPQHF.